Detailed here is one T cell receptor beta chain. Its antigen is as yet unknown. The record originates from a study of shared clonotypes between healthy human individuals. Study results and limitations: Apart from blood, nothing was sampled; tissue repertoires likely differ.

Donors were Caucasian adults residing in Nashville, Tennessee, USA. Clones were read by immunoSEQ multiplex PCR, and TCRdb kept only the in-frame ones, dropping some. Of 2 million to 2.5 million clones listed, 90% to 97% are singletons. The V gene's germline CDR1 is SGHAT and CDR2 FQNNGV. V lost 3 bases, J lost 3 bases, and 0 bases lay in between. This CDR3 contains 11 residues. The receptor was derived from a man younger than 35 in good health. The V and J genes are TRBV11-2 and TRBJ1-3; D is unresolved. Sequencing was carried out using naive CD4+ T cells sorted from blood. Subset meaning: CD45RA+ positively selected. CDR3 coding DNA: TGTGCCAGCAGCTTTGGAAACACCATATATTTT. Its translation: CASSFGNTIYF. The whole variable domain, remainder taken from reference TRBV11-2 and TRBJ1-3, is EAGVAQSPRYKIIEKRQSVAFWCNPISGHATLYWYQQILGQGPKLLIQFQNNGVVDDSQLPKDRFSAERLKGVDSTLKIQPAKLEDSAVYLCASSFGNTIYFGEGSWLTVV.